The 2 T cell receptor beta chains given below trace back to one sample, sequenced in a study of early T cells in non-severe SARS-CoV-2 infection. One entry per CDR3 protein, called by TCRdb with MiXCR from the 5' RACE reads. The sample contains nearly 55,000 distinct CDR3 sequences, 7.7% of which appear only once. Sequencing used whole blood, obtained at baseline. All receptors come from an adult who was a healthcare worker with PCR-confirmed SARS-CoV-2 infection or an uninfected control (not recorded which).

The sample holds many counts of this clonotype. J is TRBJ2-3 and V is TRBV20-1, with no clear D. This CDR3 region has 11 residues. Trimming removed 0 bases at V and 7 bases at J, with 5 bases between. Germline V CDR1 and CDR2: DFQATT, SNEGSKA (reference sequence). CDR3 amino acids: CSARELNTQYF. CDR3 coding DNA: TGCAGTGCTAGAGAATTGAATACGCAGTATTTT.

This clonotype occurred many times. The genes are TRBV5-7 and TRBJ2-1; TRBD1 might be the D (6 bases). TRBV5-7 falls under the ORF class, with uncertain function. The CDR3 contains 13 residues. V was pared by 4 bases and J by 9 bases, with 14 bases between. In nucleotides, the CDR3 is TGTGCCAGCAGCAACGACAGGTGGGGTGAGCAGTTCTTC. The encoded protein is CASSNDRWGEQFF.